Sequencing of this T cell receptor (beta chain) was carried out in a study of blood T cell repertoires in COVID-19. Study at large: Samples taken during acute and convalescent COVID-19 were collected in the United States, Italy and Spain. T cells, B-cell-depleted T cells, or PBMCs supplied cDNA or gDNA.

This CDR3 region has 14 residues. Germline values: CDR1 SEHNR, CDR2 FQNEAQ (reference sequence). The V end lost 1 base, the J end lost 0 bases, and 5 bases lay between the germline ends. In the original analysis: Reference gene primers were amplified, and this amplification served to estimate nucleated cell counts. Sequenced by immunoSEQ multiplex PCR; TCRdb stores in-frame clones only, minus some. V, J and clone size derive from that table, while D and trimming were established from the DNA sequence. Counted here are 65,000 to 80,000 clones, approximately 84% occurring once; the ten biggest clones make up 12%.

The sequencing input was peripheral blood. This clonotype was sampled from a human donor in a cohort sampled during active COVID-19. The gene calls are TRBV7-9 and TRBJ2-3; D uncertain. In DNA form, the CDR3 reads TGTGCCAGCAGCTTAGAGGAGAGCACAGATACGCAGTATTTT. Residues: CASSLEESTDTQYF.